This T cell receptor (beta chain) was captured by sequencing in a study of neurological immune-mediated disorders. The sample holds many counts of this clonotype. Its antigen is still unknown. By 5'RACE with 10-nucleotide random UMIs, the cDNA was made. TCRdb used MiXCR to reprocess the 5' RACE reads, holding one entry per CDR3 protein. The sample shows approximately 85,000 distinct CDR3 sequences, about 12% of them seen only once. The study's findings and limits: TCR-beta repertoires seemed private in all groups, with no expanded CDR3 amino acid sequences shared.

Germline loops: CDR1 KGHDR, CDR2 SFDVKD. The CDR3 has 22 amino acids. The V end was cut by 3 bases, the J end by 4 bases, with 33 bases between. Time point meaning: longitudinal time-point 2. From 2 million PBMCs stored at -80 C, the unsorted libraries were generated. The chain joins TRBV24-1 to TRBJ2-1; perhaps TRBD2 as D (6 bases). The source of this sequence is a female donor with HTLV-1-associated myelopathy (HAM/TSP). The specimen sequenced was PBMCs. CDR3: CATSDTPIGSWNDAFTYNEQFF. CDR3 nucleotide sequence: TGTGCCACCAGTGATACCCCGATCGGGAGCTGGAACGACGCTTTCACATACAATGAGCAGTTCTTC.